The 21 T cell receptor beta chains reported below all come from one sample, sequenced in a study of OX40 agonist ivuxolimab in advanced cancers. The assay was immunoSEQ multiplex PCR, and TCRdb's table has in-frame clones only and misses some. The repertoire holds under 25,000 clones, with roughly four fifths as singletons. The sample was CD4+ or CD8+ T cells sorted from blood, taken in a trial of the OX40 agonist ivuxolimab. The receptor source for this set is an adult with an advanced solid tumor such as melanoma, head and neck, liver or kidney cancer.

This chain joins TRBV28 and TRBJ1-2; 7 bases match TRBD1. Germline loops: CDR1 MDHEN, CDR2 SYDVKM. This CDR3 has 14 residues. Unmatched junction bases numbered 4, after V lost 2 bases and J lost 4 bases. The CDR3 sequence is CASSLLQGPYGYTF. Written as DNA, the CDR3 is TGTGCCAGCAGTTTACTACAGGGGCCCTATGGCTACACCTTC.

The chain recombines TRBV4-1 with TRBJ1-1; 8 bases are a match to TRBD1. V was pared by 2 bases and J by 1 base, with 3 bases of the junction left unmatched. This CDR3 spans 15 amino acids. Germline assignment: CDR1 MGHRA and CDR2 YSYEKL. The CDR3 sequence: CASSQRTGQNTEAFF. The CDR3 bases are TGCGCCAGCAGCCAACGGACAGGGCAGAACACTGAAGCTTTCTTT.

This clone was seen once. J is TRBJ2-7 and V is TRBV30, with TRBD1 matching over 9 bases. CDR1 GTSNPN and CDR2 SVGIG come from the germline V gene (reference sequence). Trimming cost V 0 bases and J 1 base; bases outside gene matches: 7. The CDR3 length is 16 residues. The CDR3 loop is CAWSVMLGTGSYEQYF. The CDR3 nucleotides read TGTGCCTGGAGTGTAATGTTAGGGACAGGGTCCTACGAGCAGTACTTC.

The chain combines TRBV16 with TRBJ1-1; D unresolved. V lost 0 bases, J lost 0 bases, and 8 bases lay in between. The CDR3 is 15 amino acids. CDR1 and CDR2 (germline): KGHSY, FQNENV. CDR3 region: CASSQSRQLNTEAFF. The CDR3 region has the DNA TGTGCCAGCAGCCAATCGCGCCAGTTGAACACTGAAGCTTTCTTT.

This clone turned up a few times. The J gene is TRBJ2-3, the V gene TRBV9; TRBD2 matches at 8 bases. The CDR3 has 15 residues. V lost 3 bases to trimming and J lost 1 base; unmatched junction nucleotides: 4. Germline CDR1 SGDLS, CDR2 YYNGEE. The CDR3 sequence: CASSGTAGGTDTQYF. Here the CDR3 DNA reads TGTGCCAGCAGCGGTACAGCGGGAGGCACAGATACGCAGTATTTT.

This clone appeared once. The genes are TRBV18 and TRBJ1-2; 11 nucleotides align to TRBD1. The V gene end was trimmed by 5 bases and the J gene end by 3 bases; junction bases not matched to a gene: 8. CDR1 KGHSH and CDR2 LQKENI come from the germline V gene. CDR3 length: 16 residues. DNA for the CDR3: TGTGCCAGCTCAGTCTTACCGGGACAGGGGGACTATGGCTACACCTTC. Protein sequence: CASSVLPGQGDYGYTF.

The chain couples TRBV5-1 to TRBJ2-3, with 7 bases matching TRBD2. CDR3 length: 15 residues. Germline CDR1 is SGHRS and CDR2 is YFSETQ. The ends lost 1 base at V and 1 base at J; junction bases unmatched: 3. CDR3 residues: CASSLPAGRTDTQYF. In DNA form, the CDR3 reads TGCGCCAGCAGCTTGCCAGCGGGACGCACAGATACGCAGTATTTT.

The gene calls are TRBV27 and TRBJ1-4; TRBD1 is a possible D gene (6 bases). Per the germline V gene, CDR1 is MNHEY and CDR2 is SMNVEV (reference sequence). V shed 6 bases and J shed 4 bases, with 12 bases lying between them. The CDR3 loop spans 14 amino acids. CDR3 sequence (DNA): TGTGCCAGCAGCTTCGGACAGCGTAATGAAAAACTGTTTTTT. As protein: CASSFGQRNEKLFF.

The chain has TRBV7-8 and TRBJ2-2; 11 bases agree with TRBD2. The CDR3 has 18 amino acids. The germline V gene encodes CDR1 SGHVS and CDR2 FQNEAQ. J was trimmed by 0 bases and V by 2 bases; bases with no gene match: 5. The DNA for the CDR3 is TGTGCCAGCAGCTTATTGACTAGCGGGGCCCCGAACACCGGGGAGCTGTTTTTT. Translation: CASSLLTSGAPNTGELFF.

The chain carries TRBV7-6 and TRBJ2-7; perhaps TRBD1 as D (5 bases). The V end was cut by 0 bases, the J end by 3 bases, with 9 bases between. This CDR3 spans 14 amino acids. CDR1 SGHVS and CDR2 FNYEAQ come from the germline V gene. The CDR3 sequence is CASSLAAGNYEQYF. In DNA form, the CDR3 reads TGTGCCAGCAGCTTAGCAGCAGGGAACTACGAGCAGTACTTC. Drawing the rest from reference TRBV7-6 and TRBJ2-7, the complete variable domain is GAGVSQSPRYKVTKRGQDVALRCDPISGHVSLYWYRQALGQGPEFLTYFNYEAQQDKSGLPNDRFSAERPEGSISTLTIQRTEQRDSAMYRCASSLAAGNYEQYFGPGTRLTVT.

CDR3: CAWRGLAVNTGELFF. For the CDR3, the DNA is TGTGCCTGGAGAGGTCTAGCAGTTAACACCGGGGAGCTGTTTTTT. V gene TRBV30 combines with J gene TRBJ2-2; possibly TRBD2 for D (5 bases). CDR3 length: 15 amino acids. Deletions cut 3 bases from V and 2 bases from J, with 13 bases between. CDR1 is GTSNPN and CDR2 is SVGIG in the germline V gene (reference sequence).

The chain has TRBV2 and TRBJ1-1, with D unclear. V was cut by 6 bases and J by 3 bases, with 11 bases left in between. Germline V CDR1 and CDR2: SNHLY, FYNNEI. This CDR3 region has 13 residues. The CDR3 DNA follows: TGTGCCAGCAGCGTTGACCGTGACACTGAAGCTTTCTTT. This gives the protein CASSVDRDTEAFF.

The chain links TRBV5-6 to TRBJ1-1; D not certain. CDR1 and CDR2 (germline): SGHDT, YYEEEE. Trimming took 1 base from V and 1 from J, leaving 8 bases between them. This CDR3 spans 14 amino acids. CDR3 in DNA: TGTGCCAGCAGCTTGTTCTCGCCGAACACTGAAGCTTTCTTT. Protein: CASSLFSPNTEAFF.

The chain recombines TRBV5-4 with TRBJ2-1; 9 nucleotides line up with TRBD1. Trimming took 4 bases from V and 0 from J; bases not matched to a gene: 5. From germline, CDR1 is SGHNT and CDR2 YYREEE (reference sequence). The CDR3 consists of 16 residues. The CDR3 sequence: CASSIDRGVSYNEQFF. The CDR3 DNA sequence: TGTGCCAGCAGCATCGACAGGGGGGTCTCCTACAATGAGCAGTTCTTC. Combining the CDR3 with reference TRBV5-4 and TRBJ2-1 gives the whole variable domain ETGVTQSPTHLIKTRGQQVTLRCSSQSGHNTVSWYQQALGQGPQFIFQYYREEENGRGNFPPRFSGLQFPNYSSELNVNALELDDSALYLCASSIDRGVSYNEQFFGPGTRLTVL.

This chain uses TRBV19 with TRBJ1-2, with D uncertain. The CDR3 length is 12 residues. The V end was cut by 5 bases, the J end by 5 bases, with 9 bases between. The germline gives CDR1 LNHDA, CDR2 SQIVND (reference sequence). The DNA for the CDR3 is TGTGCCAGTAGTTCCGGAGGATATGGCTACACCTTC. Protein sequence: CASSSGGYGYTF.

The chain combines TRBV11-2 with TRBJ2-7, with unresolved D. V dropped 3 bases and J dropped 6 bases, with 18 bases sitting between them. In germline, CDR1 is SGHAT, CDR2 FQNNGV. The CDR3 runs 15 residues. In DNA form, the CDR3 reads TGTGCCAGCAGCTTTCTCCTGCAAGTGGGGATCGAGCAGTACTTC. Its translation is CASSFLLQVGIEQYF.

The CDR3 bases are TGTGCCATCAGTGAGTCGAAAGGACAGGGGTGGGAGCAGTACTTC. Translating gives CAISESKGQGWEQYF. The chain uses TRBV10-3 and TRBJ2-7; TRBD1 agrees at 9 bases. V shed 0 bases, J shed 7 bases, and the junction held 7 bases outside the gene matches. The germline gives CDR1 ENHRY, CDR2 SYGVKD. The CDR3 extends over 15 amino acids.

The genes are TRBV28 and TRBJ2-7, with D perhaps matching TRBD1 (5 bases). The CDR3 extends over 14 amino acids. Germline CDR1 MDHEN, CDR2 SYDVKM. Trimming took off 6 bases at V and 0 bases at J, with 12 bases between the two ends. This CDR3 is CASRLQVNSYEQYF. In DNA form, the CDR3 reads TGTGCCAGCAGGTTACAGGTTAACTCCTACGAGCAGTACTTC.

The V gene is TRBV5-4, the J gene TRBJ1-3; D might be TRBD1 (5 bases). With 4 bases removed from V and 4 bases from J, the gap between germline ends came to 15 bases. In germline, CDR1 is SGHNT, CDR2 YYREEE (reference sequence). The length of the CDR3 is 15 residues. CDR3 sequence reads: CASSQGRTSGNTIYF. In nucleotides, the CDR3 is TGTGCCAGCAGCCAGGGCCGTACATCCGGAAACACCATATATTTT.

This chain connects TRBV2 to TRBJ1-2; 7 bases line up with TRBD1. The V and J ends lost 6 bases and 3 bases, in that order; junction bases with no gene match: 16. There are 17 residues in the CDR3. Germline V gene lookup returns CDR1 SNHLY and CDR2 FYNNEI. CDR3 in DNA: TGTGCCAGCAGCCCCGGACAGGCCCGGCGGTGGGACTATGGCTACACCTTC. Amino acids: CASSPGQARRWDYGYTF.

This sequence joins TRBV10-3 and TRBJ2-1; TRBD2 matches 9 bases. The germline CDR1 and CDR2 sequences are ENHRY and SYGVKD. V trimming: 6 bases; J trimming: 6 bases; junction bases outside the gene matches: 3. The CDR3 contains 13 residues. CDR3 nucleotide sequence: TGTGCCATCAGCGCGGGAGGGCCCAATGAGCAGTTCTTC. Amino acid sequence: CAISAGGPNEQFF.